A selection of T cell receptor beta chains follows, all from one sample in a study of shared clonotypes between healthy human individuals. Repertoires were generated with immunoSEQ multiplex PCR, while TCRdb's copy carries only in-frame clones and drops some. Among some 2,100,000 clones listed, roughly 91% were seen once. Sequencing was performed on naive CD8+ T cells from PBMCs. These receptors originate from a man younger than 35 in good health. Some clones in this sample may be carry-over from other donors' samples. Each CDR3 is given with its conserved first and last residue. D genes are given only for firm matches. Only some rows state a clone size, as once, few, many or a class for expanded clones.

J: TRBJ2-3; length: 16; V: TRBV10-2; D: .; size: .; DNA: TGCGCCAGCAGTGAGTCGGGTCTAGCTGGCGCAGATACGCAGTATTTT; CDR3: CASSESGLAGADTQYF
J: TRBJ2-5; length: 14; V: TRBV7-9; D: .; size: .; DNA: TGTGCCAGCAGAGGGACCCGGGGCGAGGAGACCCAGTACTTC; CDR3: CASRGTRGEETQYF
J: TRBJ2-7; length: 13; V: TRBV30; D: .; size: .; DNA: TGTGCCTGGAGCTGGACGGGGAACTACGAGCAGTACTTC; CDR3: CAWSWTGNYEQYF
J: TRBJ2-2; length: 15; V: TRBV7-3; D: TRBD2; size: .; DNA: TGTGCCAGCAGCTCACGGACTAGCAACACCGGGGAGCTGTTTTTT; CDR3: CASSSRTSNTGELFF
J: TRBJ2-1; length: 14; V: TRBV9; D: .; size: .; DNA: TGTGCCAGCAGCGCCGGACGAGATAACAATGAGCAGTTCTTC; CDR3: CASSAGRDNNEQFF
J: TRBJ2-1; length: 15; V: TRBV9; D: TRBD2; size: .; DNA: TGTGCCAGTCGGGCTAGCGGGAGGGCCGGGGATGAGCAGTTCTTC; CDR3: CASRASGRAGDEQFF
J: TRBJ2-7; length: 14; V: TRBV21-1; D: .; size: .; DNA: TGTGCCAGCAGCAAAGCGGGGGGTCCCTACGAGCAGTACTTC; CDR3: CASSKAGGPYEQYF
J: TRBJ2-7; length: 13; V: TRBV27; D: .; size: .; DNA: TGTGCCAGCAGTTTAAGTCCCACCTACGAGCAGTACTTC; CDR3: CASSLSPTYEQYF
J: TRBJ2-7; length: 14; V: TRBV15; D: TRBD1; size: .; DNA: TGTGCCACCAGCGAGAGGGGACAGTCCTACGAGCAGTACTTC; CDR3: CATSERGQSYEQYF
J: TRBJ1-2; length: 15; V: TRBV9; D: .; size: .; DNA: TGTGCCAGCAGCGTAGTAGGGTCAGCTAACTATGGCTACACCTTC; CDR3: CASSVVGSANYGYTF
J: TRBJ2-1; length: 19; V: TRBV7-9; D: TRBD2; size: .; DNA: TGTGCCAGCAGCCCAAGGGTAGGGGCAGGACTAGCGGTTTACAATGAGCAGTTCTTC; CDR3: CASSPRVGAGLAVYNEQFF
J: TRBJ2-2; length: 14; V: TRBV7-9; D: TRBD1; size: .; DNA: TGTGCCAGCAGCTACGGGACAGGGGCCGGGGAGCTGTTTTTT; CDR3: CASSYGTGAGELFF
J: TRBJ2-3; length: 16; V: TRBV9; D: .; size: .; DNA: TGTGCCAGCAGCTTCCGCGGGGACAAAAGCACAGATACGCAGTATTTT; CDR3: CASSFRGDKSTDTQYF
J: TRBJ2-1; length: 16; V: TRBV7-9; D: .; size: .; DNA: TGTGCCAGCAGCTTCGACTACCTAGTCTCCTACAATGAGCAGTTCTTC; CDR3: CASSFDYLVSYNEQFF
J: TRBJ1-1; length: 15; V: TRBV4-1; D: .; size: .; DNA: TGCGCCAGCAGCCCGTTATGGCAGCCGAACACTGAAGCTTTCTTT; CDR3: CASSPLWQPNTEAFF
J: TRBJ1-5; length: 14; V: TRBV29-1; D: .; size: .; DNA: TGCAGCGTTACGGGGGACGAAAACAATCAGCCCCAGCATTTT; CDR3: CSVTGDENNQPQHF
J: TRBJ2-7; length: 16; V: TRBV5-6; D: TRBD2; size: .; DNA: TGTGCCAGCAGCTACGGACTAGCGGGAGTGATAAGCGAGCAGTACTTC; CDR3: CASSYGLAGVISEQYF
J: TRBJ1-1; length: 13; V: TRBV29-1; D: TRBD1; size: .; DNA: TGCAGCGTAGCCGGGACAGTGAACACTGAAGCTTTCTTT; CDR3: CSVAGTVNTEAFF
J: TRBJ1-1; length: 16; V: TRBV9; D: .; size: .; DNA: TGTGCCAGCAGCCAATCTGGCAGGGAGCCGAACACTGAAGCTTTCTTT; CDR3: CASSQSGREPNTEAFF
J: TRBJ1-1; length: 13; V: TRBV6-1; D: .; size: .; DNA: TGTGCCAGCAGTGCGGGCGTGAACACTGAAGCTTTCTTT; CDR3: CASSAGVNTEAFF
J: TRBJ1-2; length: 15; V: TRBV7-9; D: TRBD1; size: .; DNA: TGTGCCAGCAGCGCCGGGACAGGGATTATCTATGGCTACACCTTC; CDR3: CASSAGTGIIYGYTF
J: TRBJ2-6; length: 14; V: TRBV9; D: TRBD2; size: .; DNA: TGTGCCAGCATAGGTTCACGGGAGGACAACGTCCTGACTTTC; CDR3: CASIGSREDNVLTF
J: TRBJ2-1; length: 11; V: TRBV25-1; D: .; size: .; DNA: TGTGCCAGCGGGCATCTCAATGAGCAGTTCTTC; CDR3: CASGHLNEQFF
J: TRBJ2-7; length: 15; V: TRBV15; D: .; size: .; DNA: TGTGCCACCAGCAGCAACAGGGTCTTGGAATACGAGCAGTACTTC; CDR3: CATSSNRVLEYEQYF
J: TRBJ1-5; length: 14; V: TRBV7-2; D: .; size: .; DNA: TGTGCCAGCAGCCCTCGGAGGGACCGAGAGTCCCCCCATTTT; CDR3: CASSPRRDRESPHF
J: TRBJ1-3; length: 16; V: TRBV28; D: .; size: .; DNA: TGTGCCAGCAGCTATAATCGAGAGGGGCTTGGAAACACCATATATTTT; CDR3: CASSYNREGLGNTIYF
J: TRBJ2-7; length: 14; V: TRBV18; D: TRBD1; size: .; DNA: TGTGCCAGCTCACCCCGGACAGGGGTTTACGAGCAGTACTTC; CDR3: CASSPRTGVYEQYF
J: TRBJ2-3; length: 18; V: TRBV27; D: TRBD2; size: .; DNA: TGTGCCAGCAGTTTACTAGGGACTAGCGGGTATGGGACAGATACGCAGTATTTT; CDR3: CASSLLGTSGYGTDTQYF
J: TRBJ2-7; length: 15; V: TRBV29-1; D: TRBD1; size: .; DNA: TGCAGCGTTGAAGAGACAGGGTATAACTCCTACGAGCAGTACTTC; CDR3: CSVEETGYNSYEQYF
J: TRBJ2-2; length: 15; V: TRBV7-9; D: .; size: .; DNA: TGTGCCAGCAGCCCTTGGACGGCGAACACCGGGGAGCTGTTTTTT; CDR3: CASSPWTANTGELFF
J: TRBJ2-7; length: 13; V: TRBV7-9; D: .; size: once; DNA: TGTGCCAGCAGCTTAGCGCCGGACTACGAGCAGTACTTC; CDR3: CASSLAPDYEQYF
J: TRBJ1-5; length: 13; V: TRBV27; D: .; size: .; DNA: TGTGCCAGCAGTGTGGCAGGGATACAGCCCCAGCATTTT; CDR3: CASSVAGIQPQHF
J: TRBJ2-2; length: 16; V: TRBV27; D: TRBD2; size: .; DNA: TGTGCCAGCAGTTCCCGGACTAGCGGGAAGACCGGGGAGCTGTTTTTT; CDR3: CASSSRTSGKTGELFF
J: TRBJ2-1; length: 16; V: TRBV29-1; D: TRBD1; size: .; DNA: TGCAGCGTTGGGGGCCGGACAGGTACACCCTACAATGAGCAGTTCTTC; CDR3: CSVGGRTGTPYNEQFF
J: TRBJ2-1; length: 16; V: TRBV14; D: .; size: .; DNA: TGTGCCAGCAGCCACCTACTCAGGAGCTCCTACAATGAGCAGTTCTTC; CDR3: CASSHLLRSSYNEQFF
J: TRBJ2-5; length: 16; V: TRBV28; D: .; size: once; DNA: TGTGCCAGCAGTTTGGGATACTCCCCCCACAGCGGGACCCAGTACTTC; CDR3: CASSLGYSPHSGTQYF
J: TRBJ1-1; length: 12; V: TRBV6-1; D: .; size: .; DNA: TGTGCCAGCAGAATAGGGGGCACTGAAGCTTTCTTT; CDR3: CASRIGGTEAFF
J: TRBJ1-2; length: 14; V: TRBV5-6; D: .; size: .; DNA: TGTGCCAGCAGCTTTTATCTGGCTAACTATGGCTACACCTTC; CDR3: CASSFYLANYGYTF
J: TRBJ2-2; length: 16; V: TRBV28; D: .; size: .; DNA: TGTGCCAGCAGTTTAACGAGGGTCGCGAACACCGGGGAGCTGTTTTTT; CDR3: CASSLTRVANTGELFF
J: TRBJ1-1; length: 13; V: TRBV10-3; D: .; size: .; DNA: TGTGCCACCAAGGATGATGGGGCCACTGAAGCTTTCTTT; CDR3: CATKDDGATEAFF
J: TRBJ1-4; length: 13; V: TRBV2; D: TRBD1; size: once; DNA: TGTGCCAGCAGTGGGGGCAGGGGGGAAAAACTGTTTTTT; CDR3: CASSGGRGEKLFF
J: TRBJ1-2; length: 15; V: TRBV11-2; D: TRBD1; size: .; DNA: TGTGCCAGCAGCTTTTTATCAAGGGGGCGGGATGGCTACACCTTC; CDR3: CASSFLSRGRDGYTF
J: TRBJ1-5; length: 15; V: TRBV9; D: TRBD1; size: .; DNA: TGTGCCAGCAGCGGCGGACAGGGGGACAATCAGCCCCAGCATTTT; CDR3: CASSGGQGDNQPQHF
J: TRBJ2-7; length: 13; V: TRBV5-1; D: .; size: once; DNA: TGCGCCAGCAGCGGAACGGGGGTCTACGAGCAGTACTTC; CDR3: CASSGTGVYEQYF
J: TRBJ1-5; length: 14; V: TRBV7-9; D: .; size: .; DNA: TGTGCCAGCAGCCTAGACGGGAGCAATCAGCCCCAGCATTTT; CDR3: CASSLDGSNQPQHF
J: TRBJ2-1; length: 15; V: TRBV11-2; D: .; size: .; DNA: TGTGCCAGCAGCCGGGTCGGGCTATCCCACAATGAGCAGTTCTTC; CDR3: CASSRVGLSHNEQFF
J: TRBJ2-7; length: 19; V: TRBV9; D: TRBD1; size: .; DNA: TGTGCCAGCAGCGTAGCCGGACAGGGGGTTTGTGAGAGAATCTACGAGCAGTACTTC; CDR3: CASSVAGQGVCERIYEQYF
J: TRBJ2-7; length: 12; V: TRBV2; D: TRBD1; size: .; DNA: TGTGCCAGCCTGGGACAGGGGTTGGAGCAGTACTTC; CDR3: CASLGQGLEQYF
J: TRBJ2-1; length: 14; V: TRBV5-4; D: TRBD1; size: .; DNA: TGTGCCAGCAGCCCTCGGGACAGGGGCCATGAGCAGTTCTTC; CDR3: CASSPRDRGHEQFF